The entry that follows covers one T cell receptor (beta chain) sequence. Its antigen is not yet known. Nothing much larger sits one base from this clone, and base qualities are not available. TCRbeta CDR3 regions were amplified from genomic DNA by means of the immunoSEQ Assay, a bias-controlled multiplex PCR. In the paper's pipeline: Nucleated cell counts per sample were estimated from amplification of reference gene primers within the assay. Sequence reads were collapsed and filtered to measure the absolute abundance of every unique TCRbeta CDR3 rearrangement. For each sample, productive Simpson clonality was calculated by taking the square root of Simpson's diversity index across productive rearrangements. The clones in this table, taken by TCRdb from immuneACCESS, are in-frame only. Not every clone is retained; where verified, under half of the shortfall comes from an unresolved V gene, and the cause of the rest is unknown. V, J and clone size were drawn from that table, and D and trimming were deduced from the DNA. The table for this sample lists approximately 310,000 clones; 87% of them were counted only once. The ten largest account for 1% of the sample.

Collaborating institutions collected whole blood in K2EDTA tubes following their own protocols. For TCRbeta analysis, collaborator samples were shipped as frozen whole blood, as isolated PBMCs, or as DNA extracted from either sample type. CDR1 and CDR2 (WNHNN, SYGVQD) derive from the germline V gene (reference sequence). V is clipped by 4 bases and J by 2 bases, and the sequence between their germline boundaries is 17 bases long. The CDR3 numbers 16 residues from cysteine through phenylalanine. Left in the record is the CDR3 DNA by itself, 48 bases read in frame from the first base. This sample was taken from a study of blood T cell repertoires in COVID-19 (TCRdb year 2020). The study in broad terms: Samples covering the acute and convalescent phases of COVID-19 were provided by collaborators in the United States, Italy and Spain. The prospective study material was composed of cDNA or gDNA derived from T cells, B-cell-depleted T cells, or PBMCs. The dataset comprised deeply sampled blood TCRbeta repertoires from subjects exposed to, actively infected with, or recovered from COVID-19. The repertoires were released in a freely available public database meant as a resource for research on the immune response to SARS-CoV-2. Samples were obtained from the ongoing ImmuneRACE study (first 160 participants) and from approximately 1,200 subjects provided by 6 global collaborators. A de-identified subject ID, COVID-19 status, age in years and sex were almost always included in the sample metadata. Where available, HLA class I and class II types were obtained from metadata supplied by the sample provider rather than from assay-based typing. Results the study describes overall, beyond this receptor: The amount of clinical and demographic metadata varied by source and participant and was provided uncurated.

The V and J genes are TRBV10-1 and TRBJ2-5; a tentative D call is TRBD2 (5 bases match). The sequencing sample was made of peripheral blood. The TCR sequence derives from a man aged 45-60 years with active or convalescent COVID-19. For the CDR3, the sequence is CASSGMGRRTQETQYF. The DNA sequence is given as TGCGCCAGCAGTGGTATGGGCCGGAGGACGCAAGAGACCCAGTACTTC.